The 24 T cell receptor beta chains listed next were all sequenced from one sample in a study of T cells in Graves' hyperthyroidism and ophthalmopathy. RNA transcripts provided the source from which TCR beta CDR3 regions were amplified. When the TCR CDR3 underwent first-round RT-PCR, the HTBI primer set was used. TCRdb recomputed calls from the multiplex PCR reads with MiXCR, one row per CDR3 protein. Of approximately 600,000 distinct CDR3 sequences listed, roughly 17% are singletons. The sequenced sample consisted of blood. Receptors originate from a woman under 40 with Graves' hyperthyroidism.

This clonotype showed up many times. The CDR3 protein is CASSFFRGRTDTQYF. CDR3 in DNA: TGTGCCAGCAGCTTTTTCCGCGGTCGCACAGATACGCAGTATTTT. V usage is TRBV11-2 and J usage is TRBJ2-3; unclear D gene. Trimming cost V 3 bases and J 1 base, with 11 bases left between them. Germline V CDR1 and CDR2: SGHAT, FQNNGV. This CDR3 comprises 15 residues.

This clonotype was detected ten times or more. The chain carries TRBV28 and TRBJ1-1; 9 bases align to TRBD1. The CDR3 covers 13 residues. CDR1 and CDR2 from the germline V gene are MDHEN and SYDVKM. J gave up 1 base and V 11 bases, and 5 bases lay outside the gene matches. The CDR3 region has the DNA TGTGCCGGATCACAGGGGGCGAACACTGAAGCTTTCTTT. Protein: CAGSQGANTEAFF. The full variable domain, with the rest looked up from reference TRBV28 and TRBJ1-1, is DVKVTQSSRYLVKRTGEKVFLECVQDMDHENMFWYRQDPGLGLRLIYFSYDVKMKEKGDIPEGYSVSREKKERFSLILESASTNQTSMYLCAGSQGANTEAFFGQGTRLTVV.

CDR3 DNA: TGCAGTGCTAGGGTAGCGGGTGCGACCTACGAGCAGTACTTC. Encoded protein: CSARVAGATYEQYF. The gene calls are TRBV20-1 and TRBJ2-7, with 7 bases lining up with TRBD2. The CDR3 extends over 14 amino acids. V was pared by 3 bases and J by 2 bases, with 7 bases of the junction left unmatched. CDR1 and CDR2 from the germline V gene are DFQATT and SNEGSKA (reference sequence).

This clonotype was detected many times. The chain joins TRBV20-1 to TRBJ1-5; no firm D call. V was pared by 3 bases and J by 5 bases, with 8 bases between. Germline V gene lookup returns CDR1 DFQATT and CDR2 SNEGSKA (reference sequence). The length of the CDR3 is 12 residues. CDR3 sequence: CSASRWDQPQHF. The CDR3 DNA reads TGCAGTGCTAGTCGGTGGGATCAGCCCCAGCATTTT.

This clonotype was counted only a few times. The chain joins TRBV12-3 or TRBV12-4 to TRBJ1-6; 8 nucleotides agree with TRBD1. V lost 6 bases and J lost 5; bases outside the gene matches: 6. The length of the CDR3 is 15 residues. In DNA, the CDR3 is TGTGCCAGCAGGATACGGACAGGGAATAATTCACCCCTCCACTTT. Translated: CASRIRTGNNSPLHF.

This clonotype was counted many times. The V gene is TRBV2, the J gene TRBJ1-5; the D is unclear. This CDR3 comprises 12 residues. The V end was cut by 7 bases, the J end by 7 bases, with 11 bases between. CDR1 and CDR2 (germline): SNHLY, FYNNEI. The CDR3, as DNA: TGTGCCAGCACTTCCCGCGGGCAGCCCCAGCATTTT. Translated, it gives CASTSRGQPQHF.

The genes are TRBV30 and TRBJ2-2; 7 nucleotides line up with TRBD2. CDR3 length: 15 amino acids. The trim removed 5 bases at V and 9 bases at J, leaving 15 bases unmatched. Germline V gene lookup returns CDR1 GTSNPN and CDR2 SVGIG (reference sequence). CDR3 sequence: CAWSGRGSNPRELFF. The CDR3 DNA reads TGTGCCTGGTCGGGGCGGGGGTCCAACCCCAGGGAGCTGTTTTTT.

In its sample, this clonotype was seen many times. V usage is TRBV11-3 and J usage is TRBJ2-1; 10 bases are shared with TRBD2. Germline V gene data show CDR1 as SGHNT and CDR2 as YENEEA. CDR3 length equals 15 residues. Losses at the gene ends were 3 bases for V and 4 bases for J; bases not matched to a gene: 3. The CDR3 here is CASSFSGRVYNEQFF. DNA of the CDR3: TGTGCCAGCAGCTTCAGCGGGAGGGTATACAATGAGCAGTTCTTC. The variable domain in full, completed from reference TRBV11-3 and TRBJ2-1, reads EAGVVQSPRYKIIEKKQPVAFWCNPISGHNTLYWYLQNLGQGPELLIRYENEEAVDDSQLPKDRFSAERLKGVDSTLKIQPAELGDSAVYLCASSFSGRVYNEQFFGPGTRLTVL.

This clonotype was picked up many times. The rearrangement links TRBV7-2 to TRBJ2-7; no firm D call. The ends were cut back, 2 bases at V and 1 base at J, with 3 bases in the middle. The germline V gene has CDR1 SGHTA and CDR2 FQGNSA. CDR3 length: 12 amino acids. The CDR3 nucleotides read TGTGCCAGCAGCTTAACATCCTACGAGCAGTACTTC. Protein sequence: CASSLTSYEQYF.

The CDR3 DNA is TGTGCCAGCAGCTTGCAGGTAGCAGGGACCCAGTACTTC. It is translated as CASSLQVAGTQYF. The chain joins TRBV5-6 to TRBJ2-5, with no clear D. Germline V gives CDR1 SGHDT, CDR2 YYEEEE. Trimming left V 1 base short and J 7 bases short, with 11 bases between. There are 13 residues in the CDR3.

V usage is TRBV11-2 and J usage is TRBJ1-1; no firm D call. The germline gives CDR1 SGHAT, CDR2 FQNNGV. CDR3 length equals 14 residues. Trimming left V 7 bases short and J 11 bases short, with 23 bases between. CDR3 nucleotide sequence: TGTGCCAGCACCCGGGAGAGACTCGTGAGCCGCGCTTTCTTT. This codes for CASTRERLVSRAFF.

This chain links TRBV19 with TRBJ2-1, with 7 bases that match TRBD1. Germline trimming cut 9 bases from V and 7 bases from J; bases unmatched to any gene: 15. The CDR3 is made up of 15 amino acids. Looked up from germline, CDR1 is LNHDA and CDR2 is SQIVND (reference sequence). The CDR3: CASSLGKGAMNEQFF. The CDR3 region has the DNA TGTGCCAGCAGTCTCGGGAAGGGGGCTATGAATGAGCAGTTCTTC.

This clonotype has only a few counts. V usage is TRBV7-3 and J usage is TRBJ2-2, with D unclear. The CDR3 is made up of 16 amino acids. Trimming cost V 1 base and J 2 bases, with 11 bases left between them. Germline assignment: CDR1 SGHTA and CDR2 FQGTGA. This CDR3 reads CASSLNGRRNTGELFF. The CDR3 bases are TGTGCCAGCAGCTTAAACGGCAGGCGAAACACCGGGGAGCTGTTTTTT.

The V gene is TRBV15, the J gene TRBJ2-7, with TRBD2 as a possible D gene (5 bases). Trimming shortened V by 0 bases and J by 3 bases, and 12 bases separated the two germline ends. Germline V gene lookup returns CDR1 LNHNV and CDR2 YYDKDF (reference sequence). The CDR3 consists of 15 residues. CDR3 protein: CATSRDRGVSYEQYF. CDR3 in DNA: TGTGCCACCAGCAGAGATCGGGGAGTTAGCTACGAGCAGTACTTC.

This clonotype has a handful of counts. This sequence joins TRBV12-3 or TRBV12-4 and TRBJ2-1; TRBD2 matches 10 bases. Germline trimming cut 5 bases from V and 8 bases from J; bases unmatched to any gene: 9. The length of the CDR3 is 15 residues. The CDR3 DNA reads TGTGCCAGCAGTATAAAAGCGGGAGGGCCGGATGAGCAGTTCTTC. Translating it yields CASSIKAGGPDEQFF.

This clonotype was seen repeatedly, ten times or more. The chain links TRBV29-1 to TRBJ1-1; D remains ambiguous. This CDR3 spans 13 amino acids. The V end lost 5 bases, the J end lost 0 bases, and 10 bases lay between the germline ends. Germline CDR1 and CDR2: SQVTM and ANQGSEA. CDR3: CSVRRVLNTEAFF. The CDR3 DNA sequence: TGCAGCGTTAGGAGGGTTTTGAACACTGAAGCTTTCTTT.

This clonotype was counted at least ten times. The gene calls are TRBV20-1 and TRBJ2-2; D uncertain. Trimming shortened V by 3 bases and J by 0 bases, and 5 bases separated the two germline ends. The CDR3 has 13 residues. CDR1 is DFQATT, CDR2 SNEGSKA, per germline (reference sequence). CDR3 DNA sequence: TGCAGTGCTAGTCGCGCGAACACCGGGGAGCTGTTTTTT. Protein: CSASRANTGELFF.

A remark on this clonotype: Possible read error: a much larger clone is one base away. This chain joins TRBV20-1 and TRBJ2-7; D possibly corresponds to TRBD2 (6 bases). The CDR3 sequence is 13 residues long. The germline V gene encodes CDR1 DFQATT and CDR2 SNEGSKA (reference sequence). The CDR3 loop is CSAKVQGLYVQYF. CDR3 nucleotides: TGCAGTGCCAAGGTTCAGGGACTCTACGTGCAGTACTTC.

This clonotype occurred many times. The V and J genes are TRBV2 and TRBJ1-2, with 7 bases identical to TRBD1. J lost 6 bases, V lost 6 bases, and 7 bases had no gene match. Germline values: CDR1 SNHLY, CDR2 FYNNEI. This CDR3 is built from 13 residues. CDR3 protein: CASSGTALDGYTF. For the CDR3, the DNA is TGTGCCAGCAGCGGGACAGCGCTTGATGGCTACACCTTC.

The chain has TRBV12-3 or TRBV12-4 and TRBJ2-7; tentative D call: TRBD2 (5 bases). This CDR3 has 15 amino acids. Trimming took off 5 bases at V and 3 bases at J, with 17 bases between the two ends. Here the CDR3 DNA reads TGTGCCAGCAGTGATTTGCATAACGGGGTCTACGAGCAGTACTTC. It encodes CASSDLHNGVYEQYF.

This clonotype was detected many times. The chain couples TRBV6-2 or TRBV6-3 to TRBJ2-3; D uncertain. CDR3 length: 12 residues. Looked up from germline, CDR1 is MNHEY and CDR2 is SVGEGT. The V and J ends lost 6 bases and 3 bases respectively, with 7 bases between them. CDR3 DNA sequence: TGTGCCAGCAGCCAGAGAACAGATACGCAGTATTTT. Residues: CASSQRTDTQYF.

This clonotype occurred many times. J is TRBJ2-5 and V is TRBV6-1; possibly TRBD1 for D (6 bases). This CDR3 has 13 amino acids. Germline CDR1 is MNHNS and CDR2 is SASEGT. V shed 6 bases and J shed 5 bases, with 13 bases lying between them. The DNA of the CDR3 is TGTGCCAGCAGCTACAGGGCAGGGGAGACCCAGTACTTC. It yields the protein CASSYRAGETQYF.

Only a few counts were recorded for this clonotype. It may be a read error: a sequence one base away is much more abundant. The chain joins TRBV13 to TRBJ2-2; D is uncertain. The CDR3 sequence is 12 residues long. Germline V gene data show CDR1 as PRHDT and CDR2 as FYEKMQ (reference sequence). Trimming removed 7 bases at V and 2 bases at J, with 5 bases between. The CDR3 loop is CASTGNTGELFF. The CDR3 coding sequence is TGTGCCAGCACCGGAAACACCGGGGAGCTGTTTTTT.

This clonotype was counted many times. The chain joins TRBV7-9 to TRBJ2-1, with 8 bases aligning to TRBD2. CDR3 size: 15 residues. Germline V gene sequence: CDR1 SEHNR, CDR2 FQNEAQ (reference sequence). Trimming cost V 1 base and J 7 bases; bases outside gene matches: 6. Written as DNA, the CDR3 is TGTGCCAGCAGCTTAGGGGGTGAGCGGGAGAATGAGCAGTTCTTC. It specifies CASSLGGERENEQFF.